The 15 T cell receptor beta chains below all came from one sample that was sequenced in a study of monozygotic twins with inflammatory bowel disease. TCRdb reprocessed the 5' RACE reads and reports one entry per CDR3 protein, with no DNA. This sample's table has approximately 330,000 distinct CDR3 sequences. Sequencing was done on a sample of blood. These receptors were collected from a human donor with ulcerative colitis or Crohn's disease, or a healthy co-twin of an affected twin (not recorded which).

This rearrangement joins TRBV11-2 to TRBJ1-2. The CDR3 contains 14 residues. Germline V gene data show CDR1 as SGHAT and CDR2 as FQNNGV. The CDR3 here is CASRGPGRIYGYTF.

The chain carries TRBV20-1 and TRBJ2-1; TCRdb calls TRBD2, which cannot be checked without DNA. Germline V lookup: CDR1 DFQATT, CDR2 SNEGSKA (reference sequence). CDR3 size: 17 residues. CDR3 in amino acids: CSASFSGRGSSYNEQFF.

This sequence joins TRBV9 and TRBJ1-4; as DNA is missing, the TRBD1 call by TCRdb cannot be tested. Germline V CDR1 and CDR2: SGDLS, YYNGEE. The CDR3 has 15 residues. CDR3 loop: CASSVGQLFNEKLFF.

This chain links TRBV4-1 with TRBJ2-3; TCRdb reports TRBD1, a call that lacks DNA to check it against. Germline lookup yields CDR1 MGHRA and CDR2 YSYEKL. The CDR3 consists of 17 residues. The CDR3 region is CASSQDPFQGITDTQYF.

The chain has TRBV20-1 and TRBJ1-5; the TCRdb D gene call, TRBD1, has no DNA to confirm it. Germline-derived CDR1 and CDR2 are DFQATT and SNEGSKA (reference sequence). This CDR3 spans 14 amino acids. This CDR3 is CSARRGTVNQPQHF.

This sequence joins TRBV18 and TRBJ1-5; TCRdb's D call, TRBD1, is unchecked because there is no DNA. The germline V gene has CDR1 KGHSH and CDR2 LQKENI. The CDR3 is made up of 17 amino acids. CDR3 in amino acids: CASSPGPRTGFGQPQHF. Looking up the rest from reference TRBV18 and TRBJ1-5 gives the full variable domain: NAGVMQNPRHLVRRRGQEARLRCSPMKGHSHVYWYRQLPEEGLKFMVYLQKENIIDESGMPKERFSAEFPKEGPSILRIQQVVRGDSAAYFCASSPGPRTGFGQPQHFGDGTRLSIL.

J is TRBJ1-3 and V is TRBV30. The CDR3 runs to 14 residues. Germline V CDR1 and CDR2: GTSNPN, SVGIG (reference sequence). CDR3: CAWLTVSSGNTIYF. The variable domain in full, with the rest retrieved from reference TRBV30 and TRBJ1-3, is SQTIHQWPATLVQPVGSPLSLECTVEGTSNPNLYWYRQAAGRGLQLLFYSVGIGQISSEVPQNLSASRPQDRQFILSSKKLLLSDSGFYLCAWLTVSSGNTIYFGEGSWLTVV.

This rearrangement joins TRBV5-1 to TRBJ1-2. Germline V lookup: CDR1 SGHRS, CDR2 YFSETQ. This CDR3 is 15 amino acids long. CDR3 region: CASSLFATAGYGYTF.

The chain recombines TRBV5-1 with TRBJ1-2. Germline V gives CDR1 SGHRS, CDR2 YFSETQ. There are 14 residues in the CDR3. CDR3: CASSLAQGDYGYTF.

This CDR3 reads CASRAGVPPTYEQYF. The chain has TRBV28 and TRBJ2-7; TCRdb returns TRBD1, unconfirmable since there is no DNA. This CDR3 region has 15 residues. Germline values: CDR1 MDHEN, CDR2 SYDVKM.

The V and J genes are TRBV5-1 and TRBJ2-3; checking the TCRdb D call of TRBD1 is not possible without DNA. The CDR3 totals 16 residues. The germline V gene has CDR1 SGHRS and CDR2 YFSETQ. CDR3 in amino acids: CASSLSPGIGTDTQYF. Variable domain in full (rest from reference TRBV5-1 and TRBJ2-3): KAGVTQTPRYLIKTRGQQVTLSCSPISGHRSVSWYQQTPGQGLQFLFEYFSETQRNKGNFPGRFSGRQFSNSRSEMNVSTLELGDSALYLCASSLSPGIGTDTQYFGPGTRLTVL.

The chain couples TRBV3-1 to TRBJ2-1; as DNA is missing, the TRBD1 call by TCRdb cannot be tested. The length of the CDR3 is 15 residues. The germline CDR1 and CDR2 sequences are LGHDT and YNNKEL (reference sequence). CDR3 loop: CVSSQDSGGYNEQFF.

This chain uses TRBV4-3 with TRBJ2-3; TCRdb selects TRBD2, and the lack of DNA leaves this call unchecked. The germline gives CDR1 LGHNA, CDR2 YSLEER. The CDR3 loop spans 16 amino acids. The CDR3 loop is CASSQDTAGGTDTQYF.

The rearrangement links TRBV5-5 to TRBJ1-6; TCRdb selects TRBD1, and the lack of DNA leaves this call unchecked. The CDR3 totals 16 residues. Germline V gene data show CDR1 as SGHKS and CDR2 as YYEKEE (reference sequence). The CDR3 region is CASSLQETGVNSPLHF.

This chain uses TRBV28 with TRBJ1-1. Germline values: CDR1 MDHEN, CDR2 SYDVKM. This CDR3 is built from 11 residues. CDR3 protein: CASETSTEAFF.